This T cell receptor (beta chain) was found in a study of cytomegalovirus exposure and HLA in healthy donors. 13 Jbeta primers and 60 Vbeta primers were used for the PCR. Repertoires were generated with immunoSEQ multiplex PCR, while TCRdb's copy carries only in-frame clones and drops some. Of roughly 130,000 clones listed, about 8.5% are singletons. V lost 5 bases, J lost 0 bases, and 3 bases stayed unmatched. Germline CDR1 reads MNHEY; CDR2 reads SMNVEV (reference sequence). The CDR3 covers 14 residues. The chain has TRBV27 and TRBJ2-5, with 7 bases identical to TRBD1. This clonotype was obtained from a man aged 40-50 years in good health and CMV-seronegative. Sequencing was performed on PBMCs. The CDR3 DNA reads TGTGCCAGCAGTCAGACAGGGTACCAAGAGACCCAGTACTTC. Protein product: CASSQTGYQETQYF.